This T cell receptor beta chain was observed in a study of T cell responses to AZD1222 COVID-19 vaccine. As to this clone: Its antigen is as yet unknown.

Findings of the study overall: Two AZD1222 doses significantly raised spike-specific TCR breadth and depth over controls.

This CDR3 has 14 residues. Trimming shortened V by 5 bases and J by 9 bases, and 18 bases separated the two germline ends. Germline loops: CDR1 SGHDT, CDR2 YYEEEE. The method was immunoSEQ multiplex PCR; TCRdb's version includes in-frame clones alone and lacks a portion of them. Counted here are under 200,000 clones, approximately 91% occurring once; the ten biggest clones make up 1.5% to 2%. The chain has TRBV5-6 and TRBJ2-1, with D possibly being TRBD2 (6 bases). This TCR was recovered from an adult in good health. Specimen: peripheral blood, collected on day 0 of AZD1222 vaccination. This CDR3 reads CASRPSARLPEQFF. In DNA, the CDR3 is TGTGCCAGCAGGCCTAGCGCCCGGTTACCTGAGCAGTTCTTC.